One sample yielded the 29 T cell receptor beta chains listed below, sequenced in a study of Graves' ophthalmopathy and Graves' hyperthyroidism. Amplified material comprised TCR beta CDR3 regions derived from RNA transcripts. First-round RT-PCR relied on HTBI primers, and a second-round multiplex PCR came next. TCRdb re-derived calls from the multiplex PCR reads in MiXCR, one entry per CDR3 protein. The data contain around 660,000 distinct CDR3 sequences, roughly two fifths of them seen just once; the ten biggest clones take up over 2.5%. What was sequenced was peripheral blood. The receptors originated from an adult man with Graves' ophthalmopathy.

The V and J genes are TRBV12-3 or TRBV12-4 and TRBJ2-7, with D perhaps TRBD1 or TRBD2 (6 bases each). The CDR3 contains 16 residues. V lost 7 bases and J lost 3, with 22 bases in between. This chain's CDR3 is CASTLGGRSRGYEQYF. CDR3 sequence (DNA): TGTGCCAGCACCCTAGGGGGGAGGAGTAGGGGCTACGAGCAGTACTTC.

Comment on this clonotype: A read error may produce the germline difference seen at one junction end. The V and J genes are TRBV10-3 and TRBJ1-1, with a tentative D call TRBD1 (5 bases). Germline V gene data show CDR1 as ENHRY and CDR2 as SYGVKD. This CDR3 spans 16 amino acids. The CDR3 region has the DNA TGTGCCAGCAGTTACTCGTGGGCGGGAGGGGACACTGAAGCTTTCTTT. It codes for CASSYSWAGGDTEAFF.

This clonotype was recorded only once. This CDR3 is missing its conserved last phenylalanine or tryptophan, likely due to a read error. The V and J genes are TRBV7-3 and TRBJ2-3; TRBD1 might be the D (6 bases). The V end lost 5 bases, the J end lost 0 bases, and 12 bases lay between the germline ends. Germline V gives CDR1 SGHTA, CDR2 FQGTGA. The CDR3 runs to 15 residues. The CDR3 region is CASSVHRASTDTQYS. The CDR3 nucleotides are TGTGCCAGCAGCGTTCACAGGGCTAGCACAGATACGCAGTATTCT.

This clonotype occurred a few times. A much larger clonotype is one base distant, so this may be a read error. The chain employs TRBV9 and TRBJ1-2; the match to TRBD1 covers 7 bases. This CDR3 comprises 16 residues. The germline V gene encodes CDR1 SGDLS and CDR2 YYNGEE. The CDR3 DNA reads as TGTGCCAGCAGCCCGAGGGGGAGGGACAGTAACTATGGCTACGCCTTC. Its translation is CASSPRGRDSNYGYAF.

Comment on this clonotype: One junction end does not reproduce the germline sequence, and a read error may be involved. The chain recombines TRBV5-1 with TRBJ2-2; D gene unclear. The germline V gene encodes CDR1 SGHRS and CDR2 YFSETQ. The CDR3 consists of 12 residues. The CDR3 sequence is CAGSLNTGELFF. The CDR3 DNA reads TGCGCCGGCAGTCTGAACACCGGGGAGCTGTTTTTT.

This clonotype was seen at least ten times. The chain is built from TRBV4-1 and TRBJ2-5; D is ambiguous. There are 13 residues in the CDR3. Germline values: CDR1 MGHRA, CDR2 YSYEKL. The V end was cut by 2 bases, the J end by 1 base, with 5 bases between. In nucleotides, the CDR3 is TGCGCCAGCAGCCAATTCCGCCAAGAGACCCAGTACTTC. Translating gives CASSQFRQETQYF.

CDR3: CASVAGSTSNQPQHF. Written as DNA, the CDR3 is TGTGCCAGCGTTGCAGGGTCTACGAGCAATCAGCCCCAGCATTTT. J is TRBJ1-5 and V is TRBV25-1, with D possibly TRBD1 on 5 matching bases. Germline assignment: CDR1 MGHDK and CDR2 SYGVNS. This CDR3 comprises 15 residues. Trimming stripped 8 bases from V and 1 base from J, with 15 bases between.

This clonotype was seen a single time. The rearrangement joins TRBV10-3 to TRBJ2-5, with D possibly being TRBD1 or TRBD2 (6 bases each). CDR1 is ENHRY, CDR2 SYGVKD, per germline. The CDR3 is 16 residues long. V was trimmed by 6 bases and J by 2 bases, leaving 19 bases between them. The CDR3 loop reads CAISQVWQGGQETQYF. Written as DNA, the CDR3 is TGTGCCATCAGCCAAGTTTGGCAAGGGGGGCAAGAGACCCAGTACTTC.

This clonotype was detected a few times. The chain employs TRBV10-3 and TRBJ2-7; 9 bases match TRBD1. There are 14 residues in the CDR3. With 10 bases clipped from V and 5 bases from J, the junction kept 12 bases outside the gene matches. Germline CDR1 and CDR2: ENHRY and SYGVKD. The CDR3 nucleotides are TGTGCCAGCAGAAGCCGGGACAGGGCCGACGAGCAGTACTTC. Translated: CASRSRDRADEQYF.

This clonotype was found once. This chain links TRBV7-2 with TRBJ1-6; a possible D gene is TRBD1 (6 bases). Trimming cost V 3 bases and J 10 bases, with 13 bases left between them. This CDR3 comprises 14 residues. Germline V gives CDR1 SGHTA, CDR2 FQGNSA. CDR3 residues: CASSLRTVASPLHF. CDR3 nucleotide sequence: TGTGCCAGCAGCTTGCGGACAGTGGCGTCACCCCTCCACTTT.

This clonotype was counted ten times or more. The chain has TRBV19 and TRBJ1-4, with D perhaps matching TRBD1 (5 bases). Germline V gives CDR1 LNHDA, CDR2 SQIVND (reference sequence). This CDR3 comprises 14 residues. The V end lost 3 bases, the J end lost 10 bases, and 15 bases lay between the germline ends. Written as DNA, the CDR3 is TGTGCCAGTAGTATCAGACAGCCGGCTGGAAAACTGTTTTTT. Translated: CASSIRQPAGKLFF.

This clonotype occurred many times. The chain employs TRBV12-5 and TRBJ2-5, with D perhaps TRBD2 (5 bases). CDR3 length equals 13 residues. V was pared by 7 bases and J by 4 bases, with 13 bases between. Germline assignment: CDR1 LGHNT and CDR2 FRNRAP. The chain's CDR3 is CASEPVEGETQYF. Here the CDR3 DNA reads TGTGCTAGTGAACCGGTAGAGGGAGAGACCCAGTACTTC.

J is TRBJ1-1 and V is TRBV29-1; no firm D call. The length of the CDR3 is 12 residues. The V end was cut by 4 bases, the J end by 10 bases, with 16 bases between. Germline V CDR1 and CDR2: SQVTM, ANQGSEA. CDR3 protein: CSVGRLGPAAFF. The CDR3, as DNA: TGCAGCGTTGGACGTTTGGGCCCTGCAGCTTTCTTT.

This clonotype appeared many times. The J gene is TRBJ1-4, the V gene TRBV10-3; a weak D match, TRBD1 (5 bases). Between the trimmed V and J ends, which lost 11 bases and 0 bases, there was a span of 22 bases. Germline V CDR1 and CDR2: ENHRY, SYGVKD. The CDR3 extends over 17 amino acids. This CDR3 is CASGKTGYGTTNEKLFF. CDR3 coding DNA: TGTGCCTCCGGGAAAACAGGTTATGGGACAACTAATGAAAAACTGTTTTTT.

On this clonotype itself: The CDR3 does not close with the conserved phenylalanine or tryptophan, likely indicating a read error. No DNA is shown, since the ends of the CDR3 on it are uncertain; the CDR3 is the one TCRdb lists. The rearrangement joins TRBV25-1 to TRBJ1-3; TRBD1 is the table's D call and was not checked against the DNA. Germline V gives CDR1 MGHDK, CDR2 SYGVNS. The CDR3 sequence runs 12 residues, both termini included. This CDR3 is CASSYVQGARYT.

Worth noting for this clonotype: Relative to the germline gene, one junction end is altered; a read error may explain this. The chain recombines TRBV24-1 with TRBJ1-2; 10 nucleotides match TRBD1. CDR3 length: 14 amino acids. Per germline, CDR1 KGHDR and CDR2 SFDVKD. For the CDR3, the DNA is TGTACCACCAGTCCGGGACAGGGGAACTATGGCTACACCTTC. Its translation: CTTSPGQGNYGYTF.

This clonotype was seen ten or more times. The chain has TRBV9 and TRBJ2-5; 8 positions match TRBD2. Per the germline V gene, CDR1 is SGDLS and CDR2 is YYNGEE. The V gene end was trimmed by 0 bases and the J gene end by 2 bases; junction bases not matched to a gene: 9. CDR3 length: 17 residues. The CDR3 bases are TGTGCCAGCAGCGTAGGTGTTAGCGGGGCATCACAAGAGACCCAGTACTTC. Amino acid sequence: CASSVGVSGASQETQYF.

This clonotype has a count of ten or more. The V and J genes are TRBV14 and TRBJ1-3; TRBD1 is a possible D gene (6 bases). The CDR3 spans 15 residues. CDR1 and CDR2 (germline): SGHDN, FVKESK. V lost 2 bases and J 8 bases, leaving 16 bases between the germline ends. The CDR3 sequence: CASSQRQGKRDTIYF. CDR3 sequence (DNA): TGTGCCAGCAGCCAACGGCAGGGGAAGAGGGACACCATATATTTT. The variable domain in full, completed from reference TRBV14 and TRBJ1-3, reads EAGVTQFPSHSVIEKGQTVTLRCDPISGHDNLYWYRRVMGKEIKFLLHFVKESKQDESGMPNNRFLAERTGGTYSTLKVQPAELEDSGVYFCASSQRQGKRDTIYFGEGSWLTVV.

This clonotype was observed at least ten times. This chain joins TRBV9 and TRBJ1-2; 8 bases are shared with TRBD1. Germline loops: CDR1 SGDLS, CDR2 YYNGEE. The CDR3 consists of 14 residues. V trimming: 2 bases; J trimming: 8 bases; junction bases outside the gene matches: 8. CDR3 coding DNA: TGTGCCAGCAGCGTTGGGACAGGCAAAGGCGGCTACACCTTC. Its translation: CASSVGTGKGGYTF.

This chain uses TRBV4-1 with TRBJ2-7, with 10 bases lining up with TRBD1. The CDR3 covers 15 residues. Germline lookup yields CDR1 MGHRA and CDR2 YSYEKL. V trimming: 4 bases; J trimming: 1 base; junction bases outside the gene matches: 4. The CDR3 nucleotides read TGCGCCAGCAGCCGAACGGGACAGGGGTCCTACGAGCAGTACTTC. Translating it yields CASSRTGQGSYEQYF.

The V gene is TRBV6-5, the J gene TRBJ2-7, with 7 bases that match TRBD1. Germline CDR1 is MNHEY and CDR2 is SVGAGI. V lost 4 bases to trimming and J lost 3 bases; unmatched junction nucleotides: 6. The CDR3 sequence is 14 residues long. CDR3 loop: CASSLTTGIYEQYF. The CDR3 DNA follows: TGTGCCAGCAGTTTGACGACAGGGATCTACGAGCAGTACTTC.

The V gene is TRBV24-1, the J gene TRBJ1-5; D gene unclear. The germline V gene has CDR1 KGHDR and CDR2 SFDVKD. The CDR3 is 14 amino acids. V lost 4 bases to trimming and J lost 6 bases, with 12 bases between them. CDR3 coding DNA: TGTGCCACCAGTGAGGCAGGCCCCTTTCAGCCCCAGCATTTT. It specifies CATSEAGPFQPQHF.

The chain's CDR3 is CASSPRSGTGELFF. CDR3 coding DNA: TGTGCCAGCAGCCCTAGGTCAGGCACCGGGGAGCTGTTTTTT. The rearrangement links TRBV7-9 to TRBJ2-2; D is undetermined. V gave up 5 bases and J gave up 4 bases, with 11 bases separating them. CDR3 length: 14 residues. Germline CDR1 and CDR2: SEHNR and FQNEAQ (reference sequence).

CDR3 in amino acids: CASSLEGVDTQYF. CDR3 nucleotides: TGTGCCAGCAGCTTGGAGGGGGTAGATACGCAGTATTTT. The genes are TRBV5-4 and TRBJ2-3; tentatively, D is TRBD1 (6 bases). V dropped 0 bases and J dropped 5 bases, with 7 bases sitting between them. CDR3 length equals 13 residues. The germline V gene encodes CDR1 SGHNT and CDR2 YYREEE (reference sequence).

The rearrangement links TRBV20-1 to TRBJ2-5; 14 bases line up with TRBD2. This CDR3 is built from 15 residues. V was pared by 5 bases and J by 2 bases, with 4 bases of the junction left unmatched. CDR1 DFQATT and CDR2 SNEGSKA come from the germline V gene (reference sequence). CDR3 sequence: CSAGTSGREQETQYF. The CDR3 DNA reads TGCAGTGCTGGGACTAGCGGGAGAGAACAAGAGACCCAGTACTTC.

Concerning this clonotype: Germline and junction disagree at one end, which may indicate a read error. The rearrangement joins TRBV20-1 to TRBJ1-2, with unresolved D. The CDR3 is made up of 10 amino acids. Germline V gene data show CDR1 as DFQATT and CDR2 as SNEGSKA (reference sequence). CDR3 protein: CSAGSYDYTF. CDR3 sequence (DNA): TGCAGTGCTGGCTCCTATGACTACACCTTC.

Notes on this clonotype: The limits of the CDR3 on the DNA are not certain, so only TCRdb's listed CDR3 is given. This chain joins TRBV11-2 and TRBJ2-7; the D call of TRBD1 is as the table states it, not checked on the DNA. Per germline, CDR1 SGHAT and CDR2 FQNNGV. Both ends counted, the CDR3 spans 20 residues. The CDR3 region is CASSFYICSAAGPDTYEQYF.

At least ten counts were recorded for this clonotype. This chain uses TRBV7-2 with TRBJ1-1, with unresolved D. Deletions cut 6 bases from V and 3 bases from J, with 8 bases between. This CDR3 is built from 12 residues. Germline lookup yields CDR1 SGHTA and CDR2 FQGNSA. CDR3 sequence reads: CASRSTYTEAFF. DNA for the CDR3: TGTGCCAGCAGAAGTACTTACACTGAAGCTTTCTTT.

This sequence joins TRBV25-1 and TRBJ1-1; TRBD1 is a possible D gene (6 bases). CDR1 is MGHDK, CDR2 SYGVNS, per germline. Trimming removed 8 bases at V and 3 bases at J, with 13 bases between. CDR3 length: 13 residues. In nucleotides, the CDR3 is TGTGCCAGCGCTCAAAGACAGGACACTGAAGCTTTCTTT. It yields the protein CASAQRQDTEAFF.